One T cell receptor beta chain is described in this entry. This clonotype showed up many times. What antigen it recognizes has not been identified. Per-nucleotide qualities are absent, and no much larger clonotype sits a single base away. This specimen's time point label, per the study, means: sample taken at primary tumor resection. Samples were obtained from approximately 72 patients with early-stage, untreated non-small cell lung cancer from the lung TRACERx cohort. For TCR sequencing, whole RNA was extracted from tumor and nontumor lung tissue, or from cryopreserved PBMC samples, and no cell sorting was done. Only patients for whom sufficient RNA was available from at least two tumor regions were selected for TCR sequencing. Library creation used 5' RACE. The sequencer was a NextSeq 500. In the TCR library protocol, a unique molecular identifier was attached to each TCR cDNA molecule so that PCR and sequencing errors could be corrected. In the authors' own workflow: TCR identification, UMI-based error correction and CDR3 extraction were all carried out with Decombinator tools. TCRs above a frequency of 2 per 1,000, corresponding to the top 1% of the tumor frequency distribution, were defined as expanded. Rényi diversity was computed with the R vegan package after subsampling each repertoire 100 times to 5,000 TCRs. CDR3 similarity networks were built from amino acid triplet string-kernel similarity, with CDR3s being connected when pairwise similarity was above 0.82. TCRdb passed the public sequencing reads through fastp at Q25 and MiXCR, retaining productive beta sequences. Identical CDR3 protein sequences are pooled into one entry, listed with their most common genes and DNA. The authors' filters were not applied to this entry. Across this sample there are some 21,000 distinct CDR3 sequences, with 4.6% seen only once. In total, the top ten clones hold over 7% of the sample.

The data were taken from a study of spatial heterogeneity in lung cancer (dated by TCRdb to the late 2010s). Regarding the study in general: More beta-chain than alpha-chain transcripts were consistently detected, likely reflecting higher beta-chain transcript abundance. In the raw uncorrected reads, each unique combination of TCR and UMI appeared on average more than ten times. In non-small cell lung cancer, the study made a quantitative comparison of TCR alpha and beta repertoires among multiple tumor regions, matched nontumor lung and blood. TCR repertoire features were related to nonsynonymous mutation counts determined by whole-exome sequencing of tumor tissue. Both alpha and beta chains were TCR-sequenced in samples taken at surgery, namely 220 tumor regions, around 70 matched nontumor lung samples and roughly 56 PBMC samples. Findings and caveats that apply to the study as a whole: Ubiquitous expanded tumor TCRs were detected in blood more often at tumor resection than at routine follow-up. Additional single-cell paired TCR alpha and beta sequencing was considered necessary to confirm, at a functional level, the hypothesis that regional TCRs recognize regional mutations.

V sheds 2 bases and J sheds 4 bases, leaving 8 bases between their ends. Taken from the germline V gene (reference sequence), the CDR1 and CDR2 loops are MNHEY and SMNVEV. The CDR3 measures 13 amino acids from cysteine to phenylalanine. Kept here is only the CDR3 DNA, which spans 39 bases and is read in frame from base 1. The V gene is TRBV27 and the J gene is TRBJ1-1; no confident D gene assignment can be made. The receptor comes from a male donor with early-stage non-small cell lung cancer. Sequencing used PBMCs, obtained at surgery. The DNA sequence is given as TGTGCCAGCAGTTTAAGTTTGGGCACTGAAGCTTTCTTT. It translates as CASSLSLGTEAFF.